This T cell receptor (beta chain) was sequenced for a study of T cells in Graves' hyperthyroidism and ophthalmopathy. The TCR beta CDR3 regions underwent amplification using RNA transcripts as the source. HTBI primers drove first-round RT-PCR of the TCR CDR3. One entry per CDR3 protein results from TCRdb running MiXCR on the multiplex PCR reads. This sample has around 340,000 distinct CDR3 sequences, with about 20% found just once. Germline V lookup: CDR1 LNHDA, CDR2 SQIVND (reference sequence). This CDR3 spans 15 amino acids. The junction had 10 bases not matched to a gene; V was cut back by 6 bases and J by 6 bases. Graves' hyperthyroidism without ophthalmopathy progression within 18 months was termed stable.

The specimen sequenced was blood. The chain combines TRBV19 with TRBJ2-1; TRBD1 matches at 8 bases. This sequence originates from a woman between 45 and 65 years old with Graves' hyperthyroidism. The CDR3 region is CASRDVGTGLNEQFF. CDR3 coding DNA: TGTGCCAGTAGAGACGTAGGGACAGGTCTCAATGAGCAGTTCTTC.